This note documents a single T cell receptor (beta chain) sequence. Its antigen is not known. These data come from a study of cytomegalovirus exposure and HLA in healthy donors. Background on the study: The 500 to 850 first-cohort repertoires and the 95 to 150 validation repertoires shared the same platform, a later analysis reported. Study-level results: Listed as cytomegalovirus-associated were over 150 TCR beta chains. A classifier reportedly called cytomegalovirus status with high sensitivity and specificity. Specificity for CMV antigens was confirmed in vitro for three of the CMV-associated chains.

CDR3 length equals 18 residues. Germline V CDR1 and CDR2: SGHRS, YFSETQ. The V gene lost 3 bases and the J gene lost 3 bases, with 21 bases spanning the gap. The protocol was immunoSEQ multiplex PCR, while the TCRdb copy is restricted to in-frame clones and leaves out a portion. This table holds 300,000 or so clones, 88% found once. The sequenced sample was PBMCs. This TCR came from a man aged 25-40 years in good health and CMV-seronegative. The chain has TRBV5-1 and TRBJ1-4; D may be TRBD1 (6 bases). The CDR3 sequence is CASSSNSGRGTANEKLFF. CDR3 DNA sequence: TGCGCCAGCAGCTCAAATTCAGGGAGGGGGACGGCTAATGAAAAACTGTTTTTT. Variable domain in full (rest from reference TRBV5-1 and TRBJ1-4): KAGVTQTPRYLIKTRGQQVTLSCSPISGHRSVSWYQQTPGQGLQFLFEYFSETQRNKGNFPGRFSGRQFSNSRSEMNVSTLELGDSALYLCASSSNSGRGTANEKLFFGSGTQLSVL.